The source of this TCR beta chain is a study of T cell responses to AZD1222 COVID-19 vaccine. Clones were read by immunoSEQ multiplex PCR, and TCRdb kept only the in-frame ones, dropping some. This table has around 150,000 clones, 85% to 95% appearing once. The V segment lost 5 bases and the J segment 5 bases; nucleotides outside the gene matches: 7. Germline assignment: CDR1 LNHDA and CDR2 SQIVND (reference sequence). The CDR3 sequence is 14 residues long. The chain has TRBV19 and TRBJ2-5; TRBD1 agrees at 8 bases. The source is an adult who received the AZD1222 COVID-19 vaccine. This material consisted of peripheral blood, taken 28 days after the second AZD1222 dose. CDR3 sequence reads: CASSAGQAGETQYF. In DNA form, the CDR3 reads TGTGCCAGTAGTGCGGGACAGGCGGGGGAGACCCAGTACTTC.